This TCR beta chain was identified during a study of CD8 T cells in Susac syndrome. Findings and caveats of the study: The study recognized that the number of individuals in its TCR sequencing and HLA analysis was relatively small.

With regard to this clonotype: What it recognizes is unknown.

Random hexamers were used to reverse transcribe about 0.45 to 1 ug of RNA. TCR beta CDR3 was amplified by immunoSEQ multiplex PCR. This amplification extended across 54 Vbeta and 13 Jbeta segments. In TCRdb, the immunoSEQ multiplex PCR reads were re-called with MiXCR into one record per CDR3 protein. The sample lists about 400,000 distinct CDR3 sequences, more than 80% occurring once. TEMRA cells were enriched by FACS, and CD4+ and CD8+ T cells were negatively isolated. The V gene lost 7 bases and the J gene lost 8 bases, with 11 bases spanning the gap. The CDR3 has 12 residues. The V gene's germline CDR1 is MNHEY and CDR2 SMNVEV (reference sequence).

Sequencing was done on a sample of CD8+ T cells from PBMCs. The sequence was obtained from a human donor with multiple sclerosis. This sequence joins TRBV27 and TRBJ1-4, with D unresolved. CDR3: CASKTETEKLFF. CDR3 coding DNA: TGTGCCAGCAAAACAGAGACAGAAAAACTGTTTTTT.